The sequence of this T cell receptor beta chain was determined in a study of T cells in Graves' hyperthyroidism and ophthalmopathy. TCR beta CDR3 sequences were amplified from RNA transcripts. The HTBI primer set was used in a first-round RT-PCR of the TCR CDR3. TCRdb re-called the multiplex PCR reads with MiXCR, one entry per CDR3 protein. The sample lists over 700,000 distinct CDR3 sequences; roughly a sixth were seen once. Trimming removed 0 bases from V and 4 bases from J; junction bases left unmatched: 5. This CDR3 region has 15 residues. Germline loops: CDR1 LGHNA, CDR2 YNFKEQ. This clonotype was observed a handful of times.

The receptor's source is a woman aged 45-59 years with Graves' hyperthyroidism that later progressed to Graves' ophthalmopathy. V and J are TRBV4-2 and TRBJ1-1, with TRBD1 matching 7 bases. The sequenced sample was blood. The CDR3 DNA sequence: TGTGCCAGCAGCCAAGATACAGGGGAGGGCACTGAAGCTTTCTTT. Translated: CASSQDTGEGTEAFF.